There are a few counts of the clone carrying this TCR beta chain. The data are from a study of T cells in Graves' hyperthyroidism and ophthalmopathy. RNA transcripts served as the template for amplifying TCR beta CDR3 regions. Researchers ran a first-round RT-PCR on the TCR CDR3 using the HTBI primer set. TCRdb reanalysed the multiplex PCR reads using MiXCR and keeps one entry per CDR3 protein. The data contain about 540,000 distinct CDR3 sequences, more than 45% of them singletons. The V gene lost 3 bases and the J gene lost 6 bases, with 14 bases spanning the gap. CDR3 size: 15 residues. Germline V gene sequence: CDR1 KGHDR, CDR2 SFDVKD. The definition of stable Graves' hyperthyroidism was no ophthalmopathy progression within 18 months. Thyroid ultrasound, orbital computed tomography, clinical symptoms, and serum thyroxine and TRAb underpinned diagnoses.

Sequencing was carried out using peripheral blood or thyroid tissue (not recorded which). V is TRBV24-1 and J is TRBJ2-1, with TRBD1 as a possible D gene (6 bases). The clonotype was recovered from a woman aged 18-30 years with Graves' hyperthyroidism. CDR3 sequence: CATSDTSGAINEQFF. The CDR3 nucleotides read TGTGCCACCAGTGATACATCAGGGGCGATCAATGAGCAGTTCTTC.